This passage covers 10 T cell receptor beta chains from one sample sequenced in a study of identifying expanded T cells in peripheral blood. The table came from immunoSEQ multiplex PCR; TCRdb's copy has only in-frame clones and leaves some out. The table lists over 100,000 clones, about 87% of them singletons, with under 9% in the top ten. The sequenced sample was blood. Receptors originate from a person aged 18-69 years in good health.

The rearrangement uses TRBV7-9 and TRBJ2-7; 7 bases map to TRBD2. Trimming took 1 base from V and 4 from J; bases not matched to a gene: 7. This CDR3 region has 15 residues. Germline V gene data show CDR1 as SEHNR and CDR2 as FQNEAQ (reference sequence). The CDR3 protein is CASSLGRTRSYEQYF. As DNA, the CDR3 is TGTGCCAGCAGCTTAGGCCGGACTAGGTCGTACGAGCAGTACTTC.

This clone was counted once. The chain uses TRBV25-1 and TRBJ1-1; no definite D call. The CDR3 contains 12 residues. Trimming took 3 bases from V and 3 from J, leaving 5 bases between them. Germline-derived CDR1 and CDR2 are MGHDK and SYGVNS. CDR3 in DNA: TGTGCCAGCAGTGACCGGGACACTGAAGCTTTCTTT. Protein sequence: CASSDRDTEAFF.

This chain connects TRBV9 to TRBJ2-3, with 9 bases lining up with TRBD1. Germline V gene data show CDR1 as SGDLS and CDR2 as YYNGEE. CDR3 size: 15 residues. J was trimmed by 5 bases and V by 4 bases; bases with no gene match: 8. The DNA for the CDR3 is TGTGCCAGCAGCCATCCTGGGACAGGGAGAGATACGCAGTATTTT. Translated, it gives CASSHPGTGRDTQYF. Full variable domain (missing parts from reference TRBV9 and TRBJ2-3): DSGVTQTPKHLITATGQRVTLRCSPRSGDLSVYWYQQSLDQGLQFLIQYYNGEERAKGNILERFSAQQFPDLHSELNLSSLELGDSALYFCASSHPGTGRDTQYFGPGTRLTVL.

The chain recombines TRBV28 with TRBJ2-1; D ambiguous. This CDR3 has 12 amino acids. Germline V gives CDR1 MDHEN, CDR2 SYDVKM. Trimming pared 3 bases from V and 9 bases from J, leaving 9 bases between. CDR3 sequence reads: CASSLDRLEQFF. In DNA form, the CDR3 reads TGTGCCAGCAGTTTGGACCGTCTTGAGCAGTTCTTC. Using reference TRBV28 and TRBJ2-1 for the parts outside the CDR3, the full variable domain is DVKVTQSSRYLVKRTGEKVFLECVQDMDHENMFWYRQDPGLGLRLIYFSYDVKMKEKGDIPEGYSVSREKKERFSLILESASTNQTSMYLCASSLDRLEQFFGPGTRLTVL.

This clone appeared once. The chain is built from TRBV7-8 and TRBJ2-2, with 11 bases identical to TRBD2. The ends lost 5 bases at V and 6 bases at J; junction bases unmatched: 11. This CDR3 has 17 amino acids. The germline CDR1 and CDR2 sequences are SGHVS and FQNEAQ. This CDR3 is CASSARSSGGMAGELFF. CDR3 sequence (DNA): TGTGCCAGCAGCGCCCGATCTAGCGGGGGGATGGCCGGGGAGCTGTTTTTT.

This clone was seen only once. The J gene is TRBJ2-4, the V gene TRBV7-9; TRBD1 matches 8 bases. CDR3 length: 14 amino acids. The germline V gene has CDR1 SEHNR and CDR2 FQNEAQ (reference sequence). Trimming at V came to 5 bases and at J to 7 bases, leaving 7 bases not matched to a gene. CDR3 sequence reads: CASSPGTGVNIQYF. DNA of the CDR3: TGTGCCAGCAGCCCTGGGACAGGCGTCAACATTCAGTACTTC.

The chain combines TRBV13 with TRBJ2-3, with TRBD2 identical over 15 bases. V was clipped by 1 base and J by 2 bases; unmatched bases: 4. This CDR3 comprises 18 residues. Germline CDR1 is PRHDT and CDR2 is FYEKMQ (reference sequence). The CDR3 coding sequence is TGTGCCAGCAGCTTAGAGGGACTAGCGGGAGGCCTCACAGATACGCAGTATTTT. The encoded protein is CASSLEGLAGGLTDTQYF.

The DNA of the CDR3 is TGTGCCAGCAGTCTATCCGGGACAGGGGACTACGAGCAGTACTTC. It yields the protein CASSLSGTGDYEQYF. The chain carries TRBV28 and TRBJ2-7; 10 positions match TRBD1. The germline V gene encodes CDR1 MDHEN and CDR2 SYDVKM. CDR3 size: 15 residues. V was pared by 5 bases and J by 3 bases, with 7 bases of the junction left unmatched. The whole variable domain, filled in from reference TRBV28 and TRBJ2-7, reads DVKVTQSSRYLVKRTGEKVFLECVQDMDHENMFWYRQDPGLGLRLIYFSYDVKMKEKGDIPEGYSVSREKKERFSLILESASTNQTSMYLCASSLSGTGDYEQYFGPGTRLTVT.

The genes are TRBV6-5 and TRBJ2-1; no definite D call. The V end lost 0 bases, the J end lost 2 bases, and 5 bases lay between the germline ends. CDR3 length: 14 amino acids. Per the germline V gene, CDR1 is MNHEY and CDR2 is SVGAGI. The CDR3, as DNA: TGTGCCAGCAGTTACTCGTTAACCTACAATGAGCAGTTCTTC. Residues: CASSYSLTYNEQFF.

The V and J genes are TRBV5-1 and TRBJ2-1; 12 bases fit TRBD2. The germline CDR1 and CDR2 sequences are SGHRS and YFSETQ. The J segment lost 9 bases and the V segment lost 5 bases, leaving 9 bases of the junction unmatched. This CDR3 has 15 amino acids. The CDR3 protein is CASRPLAGGLSEQFF. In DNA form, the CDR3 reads TGCGCCAGCAGACCTCTAGCGGGAGGGCTCAGTGAGCAGTTCTTC.